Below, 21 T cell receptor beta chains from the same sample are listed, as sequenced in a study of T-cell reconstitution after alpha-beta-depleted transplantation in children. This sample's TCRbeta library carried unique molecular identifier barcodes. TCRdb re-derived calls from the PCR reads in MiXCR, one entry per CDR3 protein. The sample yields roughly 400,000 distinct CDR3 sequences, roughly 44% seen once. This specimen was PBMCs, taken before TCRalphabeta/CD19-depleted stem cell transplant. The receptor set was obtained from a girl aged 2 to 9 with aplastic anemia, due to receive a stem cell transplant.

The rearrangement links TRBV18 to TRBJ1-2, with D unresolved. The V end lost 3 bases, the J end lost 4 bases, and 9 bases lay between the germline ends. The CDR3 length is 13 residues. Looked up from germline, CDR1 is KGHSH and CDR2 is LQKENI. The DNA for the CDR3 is TGTGCCAGCTCACCTGGACCGAGCTATGGCTACACCTTC. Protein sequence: CASSPGPSYGYTF.

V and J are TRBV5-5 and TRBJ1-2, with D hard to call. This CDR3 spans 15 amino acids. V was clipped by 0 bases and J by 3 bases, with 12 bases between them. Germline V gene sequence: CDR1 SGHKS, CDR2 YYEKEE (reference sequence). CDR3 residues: CASSLGRTADYGYTF. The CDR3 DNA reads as TGTGCCAGCAGCTTGGGGAGAACTGCAGACTATGGCTACACCTTC. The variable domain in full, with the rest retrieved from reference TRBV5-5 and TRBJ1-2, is DAGVTQSPTHLIKTRGQQVTLRCSPISGHKSVSWYQQVLGQGPQFIFQYYEKEERGRGNFPDRFSARQFPNYSSELNVNALLLGDSALYLCASSLGRTADYGYTFGSGTRLTVV.

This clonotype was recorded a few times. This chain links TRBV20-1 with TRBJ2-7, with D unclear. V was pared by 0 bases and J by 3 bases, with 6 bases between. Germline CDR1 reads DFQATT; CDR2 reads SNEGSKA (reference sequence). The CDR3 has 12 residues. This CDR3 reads CSARDRSYEQYF. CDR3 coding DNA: TGCAGTGCTAGAGATAGGAGCTACGAGCAGTACTTC.

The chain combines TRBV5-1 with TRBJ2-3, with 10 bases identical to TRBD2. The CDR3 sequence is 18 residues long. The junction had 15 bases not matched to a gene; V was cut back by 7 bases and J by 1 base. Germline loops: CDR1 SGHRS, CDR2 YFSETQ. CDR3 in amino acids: CASDDGLAGVLGTDTQYF. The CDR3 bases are TGCGCCAGCGACGACGGGCTAGCGGGAGTTTTAGGCACAGATACGCAGTATTTT.

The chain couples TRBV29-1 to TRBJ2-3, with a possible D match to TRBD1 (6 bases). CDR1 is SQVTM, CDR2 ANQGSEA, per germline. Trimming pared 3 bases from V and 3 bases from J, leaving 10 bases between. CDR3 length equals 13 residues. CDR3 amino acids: CSVDLTGTDTQYF. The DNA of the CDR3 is TGCAGCGTTGATTTGACAGGTACAGATACGCAGTATTTT.

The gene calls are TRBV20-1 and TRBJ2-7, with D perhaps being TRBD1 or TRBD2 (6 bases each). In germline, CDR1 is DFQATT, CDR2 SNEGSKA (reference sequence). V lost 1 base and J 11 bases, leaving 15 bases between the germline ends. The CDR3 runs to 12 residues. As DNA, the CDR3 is TGCAGTGCTAGAGTTCCCCGGGGGCGGGAGTACTTC. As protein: CSARVPRGREYF.

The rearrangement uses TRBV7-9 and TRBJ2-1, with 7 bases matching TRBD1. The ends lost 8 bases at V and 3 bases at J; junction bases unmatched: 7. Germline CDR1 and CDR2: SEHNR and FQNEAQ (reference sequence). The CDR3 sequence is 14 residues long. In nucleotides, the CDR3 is TGTGCCAGCCAAGCAGGGGGAAGCTACAATGAGCAGTTCTTC. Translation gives CASQAGGSYNEQFF.

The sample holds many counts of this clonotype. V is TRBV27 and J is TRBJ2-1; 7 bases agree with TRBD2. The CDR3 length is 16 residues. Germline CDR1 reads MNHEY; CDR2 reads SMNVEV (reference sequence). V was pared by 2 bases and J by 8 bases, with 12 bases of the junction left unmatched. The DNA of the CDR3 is TGTGCCAGCAGTTTAGGGCCGGGGAGGGGATTCTATGAGCAGTTCTTC. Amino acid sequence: CASSLGPGRGFYEQFF.

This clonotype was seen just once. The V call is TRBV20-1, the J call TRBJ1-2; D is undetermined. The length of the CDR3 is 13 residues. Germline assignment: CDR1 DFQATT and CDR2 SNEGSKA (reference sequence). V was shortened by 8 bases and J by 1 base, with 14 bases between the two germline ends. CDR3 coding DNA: TGCAGTTCAACTATACGGGATAACTATGGCTACACCTTC. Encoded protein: CSSTIRDNYGYTF.

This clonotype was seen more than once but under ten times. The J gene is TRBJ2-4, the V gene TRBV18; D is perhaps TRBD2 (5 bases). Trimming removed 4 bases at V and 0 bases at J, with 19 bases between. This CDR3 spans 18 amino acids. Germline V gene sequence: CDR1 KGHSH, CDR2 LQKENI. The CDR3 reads CASSLLSAGRSAKNIQYF. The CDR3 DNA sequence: TGTGCCAGCTCACTTCTTTCGGCGGGCCGGTCAGCCAAAAACATTCAGTACTTC.

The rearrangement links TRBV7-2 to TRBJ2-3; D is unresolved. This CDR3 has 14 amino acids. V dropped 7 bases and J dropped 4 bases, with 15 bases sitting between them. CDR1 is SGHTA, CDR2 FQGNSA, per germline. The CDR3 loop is CASTIPGRADTQYF. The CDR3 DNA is TGTGCCAGCACCATCCCTGGGCGAGCAGATACGCAGTATTTT. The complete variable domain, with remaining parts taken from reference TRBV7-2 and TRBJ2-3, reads GAGVSQSPSNKVTEKGKDVELRCDPISGHTALYWYRQSLGQGLEFLIYFQGNSAPDKSGLPSDRFSAERTGGSVSTLTIQRTQQEDSAVYLCASTIPGRADTQYFGPGTRLTVL.

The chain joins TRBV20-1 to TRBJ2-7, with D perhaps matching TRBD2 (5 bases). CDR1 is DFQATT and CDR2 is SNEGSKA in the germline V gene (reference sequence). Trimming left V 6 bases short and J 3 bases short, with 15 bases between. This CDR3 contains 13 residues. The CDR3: CSALASEDYEQYF. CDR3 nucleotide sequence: TGCAGTGCCCTTGCCTCGGAGGACTACGAGCAGTACTTC.

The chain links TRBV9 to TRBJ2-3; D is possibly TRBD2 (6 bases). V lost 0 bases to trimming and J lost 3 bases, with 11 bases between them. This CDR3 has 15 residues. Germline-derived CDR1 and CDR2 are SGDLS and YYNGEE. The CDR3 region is CASSVGGIETDTQYF. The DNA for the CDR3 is TGTGCCAGCAGCGTAGGCGGGATAGAGACAGATACGCAGTATTTT.

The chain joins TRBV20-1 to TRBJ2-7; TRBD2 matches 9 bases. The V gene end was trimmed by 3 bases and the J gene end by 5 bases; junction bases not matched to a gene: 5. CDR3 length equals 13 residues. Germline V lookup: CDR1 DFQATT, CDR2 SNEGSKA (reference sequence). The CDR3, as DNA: TGCAGTGCTAGTAGCGGGGGAAGTCACGAGCAGTACTTC. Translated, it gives CSASSGGSHEQYF.

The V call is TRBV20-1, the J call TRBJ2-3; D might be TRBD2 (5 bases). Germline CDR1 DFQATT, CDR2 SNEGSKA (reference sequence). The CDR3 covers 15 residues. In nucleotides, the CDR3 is TGCAGCCTCAAATACGGGGTAGCGCTAGCAGATACGCAGTATTTT. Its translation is CSLKYGVALADTQYF.

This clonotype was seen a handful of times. This chain's CDR3 is CASSYSSVAEDVYNEQFF. The CDR3 DNA sequence: TGTGCCAGCAGTTACTCTAGCGTAGCGGAAGATGTCTACAATGAGCAGTTCTTC. The chain carries TRBV6-2 or TRBV6-3 and TRBJ2-1, with TRBD2 as a possible D gene (6 bases). Germline assignment: CDR1 MNHEY and CDR2 SVGEGT. The CDR3 spans 18 residues. Trimming shortened V by 0 bases and J by 3 bases, and 18 bases separated the two germline ends.

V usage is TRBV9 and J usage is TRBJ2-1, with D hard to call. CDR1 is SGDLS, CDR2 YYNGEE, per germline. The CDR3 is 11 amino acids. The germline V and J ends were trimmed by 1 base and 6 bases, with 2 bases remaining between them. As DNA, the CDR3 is TGTGCCAGCAGCGTATCCAATGAGCAGTTCTTC. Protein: CASSVSNEQFF.

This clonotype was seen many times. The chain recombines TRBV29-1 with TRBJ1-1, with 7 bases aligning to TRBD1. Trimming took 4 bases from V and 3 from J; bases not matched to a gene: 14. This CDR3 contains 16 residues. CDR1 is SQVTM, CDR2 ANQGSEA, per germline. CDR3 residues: CSVGGVQGVWDTEAFF. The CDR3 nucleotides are TGCAGCGTTGGAGGGGTCCAGGGGGTTTGGGACACTGAAGCTTTCTTT.

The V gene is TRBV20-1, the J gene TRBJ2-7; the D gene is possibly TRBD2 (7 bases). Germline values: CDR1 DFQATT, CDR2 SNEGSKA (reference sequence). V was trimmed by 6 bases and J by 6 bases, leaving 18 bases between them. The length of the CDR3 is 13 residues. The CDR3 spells CSASSGGASEQYF. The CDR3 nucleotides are TGCAGTGCCAGCAGTGGGGGGGCCAGCGAGCAGTACTTC.

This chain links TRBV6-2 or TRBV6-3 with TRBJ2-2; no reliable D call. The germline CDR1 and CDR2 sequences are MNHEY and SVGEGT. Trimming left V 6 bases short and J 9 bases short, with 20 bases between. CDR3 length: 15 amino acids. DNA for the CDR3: TGTGCCAGCAGCTACCCTCGTGTGGGAACCTGGGAGCTGTTTTTT. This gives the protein CASSYPRVGTWELFF.

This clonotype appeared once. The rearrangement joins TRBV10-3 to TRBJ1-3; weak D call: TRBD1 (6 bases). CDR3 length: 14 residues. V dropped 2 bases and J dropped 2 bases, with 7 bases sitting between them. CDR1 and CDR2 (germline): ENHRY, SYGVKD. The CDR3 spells CAISEPGAGNTIYF. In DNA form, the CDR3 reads TGTGCCATCAGTGAGCCAGGGGCTGGAAACACCATATATTTT.